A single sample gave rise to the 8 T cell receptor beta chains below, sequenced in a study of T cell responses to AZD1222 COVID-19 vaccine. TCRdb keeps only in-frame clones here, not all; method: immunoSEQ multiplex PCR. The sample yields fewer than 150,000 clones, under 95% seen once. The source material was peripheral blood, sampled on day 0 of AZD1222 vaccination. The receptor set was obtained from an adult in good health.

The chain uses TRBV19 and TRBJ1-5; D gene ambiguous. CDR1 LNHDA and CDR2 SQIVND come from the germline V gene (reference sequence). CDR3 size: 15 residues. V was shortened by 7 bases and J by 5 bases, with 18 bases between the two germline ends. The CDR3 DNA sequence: TGTGCCAGTAACCGGGATATCGATTGGTATCAGCCCCAGCATTTT. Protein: CASNRDIDWYQPQHF.

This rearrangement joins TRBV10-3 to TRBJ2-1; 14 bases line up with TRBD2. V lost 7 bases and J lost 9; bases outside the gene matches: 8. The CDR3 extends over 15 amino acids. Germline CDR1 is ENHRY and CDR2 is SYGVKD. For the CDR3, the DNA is TGTGCCATCACGGGACTAGCGGGAGCCCAAGGTGAGCAGTTCTTC. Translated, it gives CAITGLAGAQGEQFF.

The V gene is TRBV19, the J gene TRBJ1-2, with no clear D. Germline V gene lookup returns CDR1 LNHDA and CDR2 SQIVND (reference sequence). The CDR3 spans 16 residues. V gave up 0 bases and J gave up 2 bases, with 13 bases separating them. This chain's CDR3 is CASSIDVRATNYGYTF. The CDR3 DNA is TGTGCCAGTAGTATAGATGTCCGGGCGACCAACTATGGCTACACCTTC. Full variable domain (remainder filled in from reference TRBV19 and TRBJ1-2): DGGITQSPKYLFRKEGQNVTLSCEQNLNHDAMYWYRQDPGQGLRLIYYSQIVNDFQKGDIAEGYSVSREKKESFPLTVTSAQKNPTAFYLCASSIDVRATNYGYTFGSGTRLTVV.

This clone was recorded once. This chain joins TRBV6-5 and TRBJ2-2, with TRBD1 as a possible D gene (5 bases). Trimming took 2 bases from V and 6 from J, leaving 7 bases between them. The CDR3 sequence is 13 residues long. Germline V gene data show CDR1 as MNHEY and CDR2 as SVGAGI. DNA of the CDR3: TGTGCCAGCAGTTACGGCAGGGCCGGGGAGCTGTTTTTT. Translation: CASSYGRAGELFF.

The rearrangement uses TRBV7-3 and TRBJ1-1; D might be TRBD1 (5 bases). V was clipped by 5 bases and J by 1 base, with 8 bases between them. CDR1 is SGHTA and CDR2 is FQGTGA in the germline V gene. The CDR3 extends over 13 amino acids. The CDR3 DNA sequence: TGTGCCAGCAGCAGGGGTACGAACACTGAAGCTTTCTTT. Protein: CASSRGTNTEAFF.

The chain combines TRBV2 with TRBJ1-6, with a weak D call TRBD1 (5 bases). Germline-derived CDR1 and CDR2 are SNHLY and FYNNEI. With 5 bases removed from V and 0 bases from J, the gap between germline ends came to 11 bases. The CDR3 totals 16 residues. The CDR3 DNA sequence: TGTGCCAGCAGTCCCTCCCAGGGCTCCTATAATTCACCCCTCCACTTT. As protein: CASSPSQGSYNSPLHF.

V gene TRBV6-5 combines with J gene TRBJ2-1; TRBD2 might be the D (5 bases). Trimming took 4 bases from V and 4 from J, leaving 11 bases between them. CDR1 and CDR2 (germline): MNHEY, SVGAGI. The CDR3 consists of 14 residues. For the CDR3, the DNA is TGTGCCAGCAGTTTTAGCGCCCCGTACAATGAGCAGTTCTTC. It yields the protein CASSFSAPYNEQFF.

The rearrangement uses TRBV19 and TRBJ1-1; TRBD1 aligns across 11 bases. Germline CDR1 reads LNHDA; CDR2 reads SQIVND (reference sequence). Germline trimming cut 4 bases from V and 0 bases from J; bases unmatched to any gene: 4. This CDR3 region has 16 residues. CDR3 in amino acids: CASSTGQGALNTEAFF. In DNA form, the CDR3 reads TGTGCCAGTAGTACAGGACAGGGGGCATTGAACACTGAAGCTTTCTTT.